These 32 T cell receptor beta chains share one sample of origin, sequenced in a study of T cells in narcolepsy. Some clones are missing from TCRdb's copy, which holds only in-frame ones; the method was immunoSEQ multiplex PCR. This sample yields 30,000 to 35,000 clones, of which roughly 80% are seen a single time; about 1% belongs to the top ten. The sample consisted of memory (CD45RA-) CD4+ T cells from blood. The receptors shown here come from a human donor in good health.

This rearrangement joins TRBV6-6 to TRBJ1-1; 9 nucleotides match TRBD1. The junction had 6 bases not matched to a gene; V was cut back by 2 bases and J by 5 bases. Germline loops: CDR1 MNHNY, CDR2 SVGAGI (reference sequence). This CDR3 is 15 amino acids long. CDR3 sequence (DNA): TGTGCCAGCAGTTACGGGACAGGGAGGAGGACTGAAGCTTTCTTT. This gives the protein CASSYGTGRRTEAFF.

The chain couples TRBV5-4 to TRBJ2-1; no reliable D call. CDR1 is SGHNT, CDR2 YYREEE, per germline (reference sequence). Deletions cut 0 bases from V and 9 bases from J, with 4 bases between. The CDR3 runs 11 residues. The CDR3 is CASSLDGEQFF. Written as DNA, the CDR3 is TGTGCCAGCAGCTTGGACGGTGAGCAGTTCTTC.

This chain links TRBV6-1 with TRBJ2-5; D gene uncertain. This CDR3 comprises 15 residues. Deletions cut 6 bases from V and 5 bases from J, with 19 bases between. Germline-derived CDR1 and CDR2 are MNHNS and SASEGT. CDR3 sequence: CASRGTQSVVETQYF. The DNA for the CDR3 is TGTGCCAGCAGAGGAACGCAGAGCGTCGTGGAGACCCAGTACTTC.

In its sample, this clone was seen a few times. The CDR3 nucleotides are TGCGCCACCCTAAACCCAACCAGAGGGGATGACACTGAAGCTTTCTTT. Its translation is CATLNPTRGDDTEAFF. The chain carries TRBV10-2 and TRBJ1-1, with D maybe TRBD1 (5 bases). This CDR3 has 16 amino acids. Germline V gives CDR1 WSHSY, CDR2 SAAADI. Trimming took off 10 bases at V and 3 bases at J, with 24 bases between the two ends.

This clone was seen a few times. Here the CDR3 reads CASSTGTGATSGRSNEQFF. CDR3 sequence (DNA): TGTGCCAGCAGTACGGGAACAGGGGCTACTAGCGGGAGATCGAATGAGCAGTTCTTC. The rearrangement uses TRBV27 and TRBJ2-1; TRBD2 matches 11 bases. Germline CDR1 and CDR2: MNHEY and SMNVEV (reference sequence). V lost 5 bases, J lost 7 bases, and 19 bases stayed unmatched. The CDR3 is 19 amino acids.

The chain uses TRBV30 and TRBJ2-1, with D uncertain. V was cut by 0 bases and J by 8 bases, with 8 bases left in between. The CDR3 has 12 residues. Germline CDR1 and CDR2: GTSNPN and SVGIG (reference sequence). The chain's CDR3 is CAWSVRRYEQFF. The CDR3 nucleotides read TGTGCCTGGAGTGTACGGCGTTATGAGCAGTTCTTC.

The chain recombines TRBV18 with TRBJ1-6, with D unresolved. CDR1 and CDR2 (germline): KGHSH, LQKENI. V shed 3 bases and J shed 5 bases, with 14 bases lying between them. The CDR3 loop spans 16 amino acids. CDR3 loop: CASSPGLGSNNSPLHF. For the CDR3, the DNA is TGTGCCAGCTCACCGGGGTTGGGCAGCAATAATTCACCCCTCCACTTT.

This chain joins TRBV7-8 and TRBJ2-7; TRBD1 aligns across 9 bases. The J segment lost 3 bases and the V segment lost 3 bases, leaving 6 bases of the junction unmatched. The CDR3 consists of 15 residues. Germline V CDR1 and CDR2: SGHVS, FQNEAQ. In nucleotides, the CDR3 is TGTGCCAGCAGCTTCTCGGACAGGGGATTCTACGAGCAGTACTTC. This translates into CASSFSDRGFYEQYF.

CDR3 bases: TGTGCCAGCAGCTTAGGCGGAAGCACCGGGGAGCTGTTTTTT. Translating gives CASSLGGSTGELFF. The chain links TRBV7-3 to TRBJ2-2; D is uncertain. CDR1 is SGHTA and CDR2 is FQGTGA in the germline V gene. The V end was cut by 2 bases, the J end by 4 bases, with 8 bases between. The CDR3 sequence is 14 residues long.

The rearrangement joins TRBV28 to TRBJ2-5; D is ambiguous. Trimming shortened V by 0 bases and J by 0 bases, and 8 bases separated the two germline ends. Germline V gives CDR1 MDHEN, CDR2 SYDVKM. CDR3 size: 15 residues. This CDR3 reads CASSLWNGNQETQYF. CDR3 bases: TGTGCCAGCAGTTTATGGAATGGCAACCAAGAGACCCAGTACTTC. The complete variable domain, with remaining parts taken from reference TRBV28 and TRBJ2-5, reads DVKVTQSSRYLVKRTGEKVFLECVQDMDHENMFWYRQDPGLGLRLIYFSYDVKMKEKGDIPEGYSVSREKKERFSLILESASTNQTSMYLCASSLWNGNQETQYFGPGTRLLVL.

This clone was seen only a few times. The rearrangement joins TRBV12-2 to TRBJ2-1. TRBV12-2 is assigned pseudogene status. The CDR3 sequence is 11 residues long. The CDR3 sequence is CASRTDNEQFF. The CDR3 DNA sequence: TGTGCAAGTCGCACCGACAATGAGCAGTTCTTC.

This clone has a handful of counts. The rearrangement uses TRBV7-3 and TRBJ1-6; D remains ambiguous. The ends were cut back, 4 bases at V and 9 bases at J, with 10 bases in the middle. The CDR3 covers 13 residues. The germline V gene has CDR1 SGHTA and CDR2 FQGTGA. The CDR3 DNA is TGTGCCAGCAGCTCTAGACGAGGTTCACCCCTCCACTTT. Protein: CASSSRRGSPLHF.

CDR3 in amino acids: CASSRIPGRLNTEAFF. The CDR3 DNA reads TGCGCCAGCAGCCGAATTCCGGGCCGGTTAAACACTGAAGCTTTCTTT. The chain recombines TRBV5-1 with TRBJ1-1; D not certain. Between the trimmed V and J ends, which lost 4 bases and 2 bases, there was a span of 18 bases. The CDR3 is made up of 16 amino acids. In germline, CDR1 is SGHRS, CDR2 YFSETQ.

The chain employs TRBV7-2 and TRBJ2-5; the match to TRBD2 covers 7 bases. Germline CDR1 reads SGHTA; CDR2 reads FQGNSA. CDR3 length: 18 amino acids. V trimming: 4 bases; J trimming: 5 bases; junction bases outside the gene matches: 19. This chain's CDR3 is CASSSPLALADLRETQYF. In DNA form, the CDR3 reads TGTGCCAGCAGCTCCCCATTGGCTCTAGCGGACCTTCGGGAGACCCAGTACTTC.

The rearrangement links TRBV9 to TRBJ2-2; 9 nucleotides align to TRBD1. The CDR3 has 15 residues. Germline lookup yields CDR1 SGDLS and CDR2 YYNGEE. V was pared by 4 bases and J by 4 bases, with 5 bases of the junction left unmatched. CDR3 loop: CASSSGTGFTGELFF. The CDR3 DNA sequence: TGTGCCAGCAGCTCCGGGACAGGGTTCACCGGGGAGCTGTTTTTT.

The chain uses TRBV4-3 and TRBJ1-1; D is unresolved. Germline values: CDR1 LGHNA, CDR2 YSLEER. V gave up 1 base and J gave up 0 bases, with 9 bases separating them. There are 15 residues in the CDR3. The DNA of the CDR3 is TGCGCCAGCAGCCAAGTCCCGCACCTGAACACTGAAGCTTTCTTT. Amino acid sequence: CASSQVPHLNTEAFF.

The CDR3 DNA reads as TGCGCCAGCAGCCAAGATCATGGGAGTCAGCCCCAGCATTTT. Its translation is CASSQDHGSQPQHF. The chain carries TRBV4-3 and TRBJ1-5; D remains ambiguous. This CDR3 spans 14 amino acids. V lost 0 bases to trimming and J lost 6 bases, with 9 bases between them. Germline CDR1 reads LGHNA; CDR2 reads YSLEER.

The V and J genes are TRBV5-1 and TRBJ1-2; D is possibly TRBD1 (5 bases). Germline-derived CDR1 and CDR2 are SGHRS and YFSETQ. V lost 3 bases and J lost 5, with 11 bases in between. This CDR3 has 13 residues. This CDR3 reads CASSSGTHYGYTF. CDR3 DNA: TGCGCCAGCAGCTCCGGGACGCATTATGGCTACACCTTC.

This chain uses TRBV2 with TRBJ2-1; D unresolved. This CDR3 region has 11 residues. Trimming took off 3 bases at V and 8 bases at J, with 5 bases between the two ends. The V gene's germline CDR1 is SNHLY and CDR2 FYNNEI. The CDR3 loop reads CASSDADEQFF. The CDR3, as DNA: TGTGCCAGCAGTGATGCCGATGAGCAGTTCTTC.

V gene TRBV5-1 combines with J gene TRBJ1-4; D is undetermined. The CDR3 loop spans 14 amino acids. CDR1 and CDR2 from the germline V gene are SGHRS and YFSETQ. The V end was cut by 0 bases, the J end by 8 bases, with 11 bases between. CDR3 sequence reads: CASSLGYSGEKLFF. DNA of the CDR3: TGCGCCAGCAGCTTGGGATATAGCGGGGAAAAACTGTTTTTT.

The V and J genes are TRBV4-3 and TRBJ2-7, with 7 bases fitting TRBD2. The CDR3 consists of 16 residues. J gave up 6 bases and V 1 base, and 12 bases lay outside the gene matches. Germline lookup yields CDR1 LGHNA and CDR2 YSLEER. Here the CDR3 DNA reads TGCGCCAGCAGCCAAGGGGGGGGATTAATGGCCACCGAGCAGTACTTC. Translation: CASSQGGGLMATEQYF.

The chain uses TRBV7-9 and TRBJ1-1, with D hard to call. The CDR3 runs 14 residues. V was pared by 4 bases and J by 4 bases, with 13 bases between. Germline V CDR1 and CDR2: SEHNR, FQNEAQ (reference sequence). CDR3 region: CASSSYTVLTEAFF. CDR3 coding DNA: TGTGCCAGCAGCTCCTACACGGTCCTCACTGAAGCTTTCTTT.

The CDR3 DNA reads as TGTGCCAGCAGCTTGGACAGGGGGGCCTATGGCTACACCTTC. As protein: CASSLDRGAYGYTF. The chain carries TRBV7-2 and TRBJ1-2; 10 bases fit TRBD1. The length of the CDR3 is 14 residues. The V gene end was trimmed by 3 bases and the J gene end by 4 bases; junction bases not matched to a gene: 2. The V gene's germline CDR1 is SGHTA and CDR2 FQGNSA. Based on the CDR3 plus reference TRBV7-2 and TRBJ1-2, the full variable domain is GAGVSQSPSNKVTEKGKDVELRCDPISGHTALYWYRQSLGQGLEFLIYFQGNSAPDKSGLPSDRFSAERTGGSVSTLTIQRTQQEDSAVYLCASSLDRGAYGYTFGSGTRLTVV.

This chain connects TRBV30 to TRBJ1-4; D is undetermined. CDR1 is GTSNPN and CDR2 is SVGIG in the germline V gene (reference sequence). CDR3 length: 14 amino acids. V was pared by 1 base and J by 2 bases, with 8 bases between. CDR3 nucleotides: TGTGCCTGGAGTGCCGGCCCCACTAATGAAAAACTGTTTTTT. This encodes CAWSAGPTNEKLFF.

The rearrangement uses TRBV10-3 and TRBJ2-2, with D possibly being TRBD1 (5 bases). Germline V gives CDR1 ENHRY, CDR2 SYGVKD. This CDR3 spans 16 amino acids. Trimming shortened V by 10 bases and J by 3 bases, and 21 bases separated the two germline ends. Here the CDR3 reads CATLTPFGADTGELFF. DNA of the CDR3: TGTGCCACTCTGACCCCTTTTGGGGCGGACACCGGGGAGCTGTTTTTT.

The chain employs TRBV9 and TRBJ2-7; D may correspond to TRBD1 or TRBD2 (6 bases each). The CDR3 runs to 15 residues. Between the trimmed V and J ends, which lost 0 bases and 4 bases, there was a span of 14 bases. The germline gives CDR1 SGDLS, CDR2 YYNGEE. In nucleotides, the CDR3 is TGTGCCAGCAGCGTAGTAGGGGGGCCTGGTTACGAGCAGTACTTC. Its protein product is CASSVVGGPGYEQYF.

The V gene is TRBV6-6, the J gene TRBJ2-1, with TRBD2 matching over 7 bases. Germline V gives CDR1 MNHNY, CDR2 SVGAGI (reference sequence). The CDR3 spans 16 residues. The ends lost 1 base at V and 2 bases at J; junction bases unmatched: 5. CDR3 in amino acids: CASSYYAGVTYNEQFF. CDR3 DNA: TGTGCCAGCAGTTACTACGCGGGGGTGACCTACAATGAGCAGTTCTTC.

The chain is built from TRBV12-5 and TRBJ1-3; weak D call: TRBD1 (6 bases). Germline lookup yields CDR1 LGHNT and CDR2 FRNRAP. The ends were cut back, 3 bases at V and 8 bases at J, with 26 bases in the middle. The CDR3 is 18 amino acids. CDR3 sequence (DNA): TGTGCTAGTGGTTTTTGGGGACACAATATTCATTTCCCGGACACCATATATTTT. Translating it yields CASGFWGHNIHFPDTIYF.

The V call is TRBV2, the J call TRBJ1-1; no reliable D call. The ends were cut back, 8 bases at V and 3 bases at J, with 13 bases in the middle. Germline CDR1 SNHLY, CDR2 FYNNEI. The CDR3 covers 13 residues. For the CDR3, the DNA is TGTGCCAGCGGACCCTTCTTGGACACTGAAGCTTTCTTT. Its protein is CASGPFLDTEAFF.

DNA of the CDR3: TGTGCCAGCATCCCAAGGGGCACCTCTGGGGCCAACGTCCTGACTTTC. Translating gives CASIPRGTSGANVLTF. The chain couples TRBV6-6 to TRBJ2-6; a possible D gene is TRBD1 (5 bases). Germline V gene sequence: CDR1 MNHNY, CDR2 SVGAGI (reference sequence). V lost 7 bases, J lost 0 bases, and 13 bases lay in between. The CDR3 consists of 16 residues.

This clone was observed a handful of times. The J gene is TRBJ1-1, the V gene TRBV6-1; D not resolved. V was clipped by 10 bases and J by 8 bases, with 23 bases between them. Germline lookup yields CDR1 MNHNS and CDR2 SASEGT. The CDR3 loop spans 14 amino acids. CDR3 region: CATQTDGVRFEAFF. The CDR3 nucleotides read TGTGCCACCCAAACAGACGGGGTCCGTTTCGAAGCTTTCTTT.

This clone is a singleton in its sample. The chain uses TRBV7-2 and TRBJ1-6; 7 nucleotides agree with TRBD1. In germline, CDR1 is SGHTA, CDR2 FQGNSA. The J segment lost 6 bases and the V segment lost 2 bases, leaving 13 bases of the junction unmatched. The CDR3 runs to 18 residues. CDR3 DNA sequence: TGTGCCAGCAGCTTAACCCCTCCTCGCCAGGGGGGTAATTCACCCCTCCACTTT. It encodes CASSLTPPRQGGNSPLHF.